A single sample gave rise to the 8 T cell receptor beta chains below, sequenced in a study of blood T cell repertoires in COVID-19. Some clones are missing from TCRdb's copy, which holds only in-frame ones; the method was immunoSEQ multiplex PCR. The table shows some 37,000 clones, with over 70% occurring only once. The sequenced material came from peripheral blood. Source of these receptors: a woman in her seventies with acute or convalescent COVID-19.

The chain carries TRBV11-3 and TRBJ2-2, with 8 bases lining up with TRBD2. V was clipped by 5 bases and J by 6 bases; unmatched bases: 2. The CDR3 contains 13 residues. The germline CDR1 and CDR2 sequences are SGHNT and YENEEA. CDR3 DNA sequence: TGTGCCAGCAGCCCCGGGGGGGCCGGGGAGCTGTTTTTT. Protein sequence: CASSPGGAGELFF. The variable domain in full, with the rest retrieved from reference TRBV11-3 and TRBJ2-2, is EAGVVQSPRYKIIEKKQPVAFWCNPISGHNTLYWYLQNLGQGPELLIRYENEEAVDDSQLPKDRFSAERLKGVDSTLKIQPAELGDSAVYLCASSPGGAGELFFGEGSRLTVL.

This clone was observed a single time. The chain employs TRBV15 and TRBJ1-6; D may be TRBD1 (5 bases). There are 13 residues in the CDR3. The germline gives CDR1 LNHNV, CDR2 YYDKDF (reference sequence). V was clipped by 9 bases and J by 5 bases, with 11 bases between them. CDR3 protein: CATGHINNSPLHF. For the CDR3, the DNA is TGTGCCACAGGACACATTAATAATTCACCCCTCCACTTT. The variable domain in full, with the rest retrieved from reference TRBV15 and TRBJ1-6, is DAMVIQNPRYQVTQFGKPVTLSCSQTLNHNVMYWYQQKSSQAPKLLFHYYDKDFNNEADTPDNFQSRRPNTSFCFLDIRSPGLGDTAMYLCATGHINNSPLHFGNGTRLTVT.

The chain uses TRBV11-2 and TRBJ2-1; TRBD2 is a possible D gene (6 bases). Germline V gene data show CDR1 as SGHAT and CDR2 as FQNNGV. The V and J ends lost 0 bases and 8 bases respectively, with 11 bases between them. The CDR3 length is 14 residues. The CDR3: CASSLDLASHEQFF. Written as DNA, the CDR3 is TGTGCCAGCAGCTTAGATCTAGCGAGCCATGAGCAGTTCTTC.

The chain is built from TRBV5-8 and TRBJ1-5; the match to TRBD1 covers 7 bases. V lost 0 bases and J lost 1; bases outside the gene matches: 4. From germline, CDR1 is SGHTS and CDR2 YDEGEE. There are 16 residues in the CDR3. DNA of the CDR3: TGTGCCAGCAGCTTGGGATTAGGGGGCAGCAATCAGCCCCAGCATTTT. It codes for CASSLGLGGSNQPQHF. The variable domain in full, completed from reference TRBV5-8 and TRBJ1-5, reads EAGVTQSPTHLIKTRGQQATLRCSPISGHTSVYWYQQALGLGLQFLLWYDEGEERNRGNFPPRFSGRQFPNYSSELNVNALELEDSALYLCASSLGLGGSNQPQHFGDGTRLSIL.

This chain joins TRBV11-2 and TRBJ2-3; weak D call: TRBD1 (5 bases). V lost 5 bases and J lost 8, with 17 bases in between. The CDR3 is 14 residues long. Per the germline V gene, CDR1 is SGHAT and CDR2 is FQNNGV. CDR3 bases: TGTGCCAGCAGCGTGGGCAGGGCCCCAGGTACGCAGTATTTT. Amino acid sequence: CASSVGRAPGTQYF.

The chain is built from TRBV29-1 and TRBJ2-5; tentative D call: TRBD2 (7 bases). The CDR3 consists of 12 residues. Germline V gene data show CDR1 as SQVTM and CDR2 as ANQGSEA. Trimming took 6 bases from V and 4 from J, leaving 12 bases between them. CDR3 loop: CSVGGGGETQYF. The CDR3 bases are TGCAGCGTGGGAGGGGGGGGAGAGACCCAGTACTTC. Full variable domain (outside the CDR3, taken from reference TRBV29-1 and TRBJ2-5): SAVISQKPSRDICQRGTSLTIQCQVDSQVTMMFWYRQQPGQSLTLIATANQGSEATYESGFVIDKFPISRPNLTFSTLTVSNMSPEDSSIYLCSVGGGGETQYFGPGTRLLVL.

This rearrangement joins TRBV29-1 to TRBJ1-1; no clear D gene. CDR3 length: 11 residues. Germline V gene lookup returns CDR1 SQVTM and CDR2 ANQGSEA. V gave up 5 bases and J gave up 1 base, with 5 bases separating them. The CDR3 DNA sequence: TGCAGCGTTCGCGGGAACACTGAAGCTTTCTTT. This codes for CSVRGNTEAFF. Together with reference TRBV29-1 and TRBJ1-1, the CDR3 gives the full variable domain: SAVISQKPSRDICQRGTSLTIQCQVDSQVTMMFWYRQQPGQSLTLIATANQGSEATYESGFVIDKFPISRPNLTFSTLTVSNMSPEDSSIYLCSVRGNTEAFFGQGTRLTVV.

The chain carries TRBV19 and TRBJ1-1; D is unresolved. Trimming removed 3 bases from V and 1 base from J, with 12 bases in between. This CDR3 has 15 residues. Germline loops: CDR1 LNHDA, CDR2 SQIVND (reference sequence). The CDR3 reads CASSIREGRNTEAFF. The CDR3, as DNA: TGTGCCAGTAGTATTCGTGAGGGTCGGAACACTGAAGCTTTCTTT.